This T cell receptor (beta chain) was identified during a study of OX40 agonist ivuxolimab in advanced cancers. In the study overall: With a range of roughly 23 to 85, age averaged about 58 years, and around 83% were male. Points from the study as a whole: Some nonresponders additionally presented with little normalized T-cell clonal expansion.

Patients with a history of autoimmune disease or on systemic immunosuppression were excluded. In the case of this clone: Its antigen is unknown.

Trimming shortened V by 6 bases and J by 5 bases, and 22 bases separated the two germline ends. The CDR3 is 17 residues long. Germline V lookup: CDR1 LNHDA, CDR2 SQIVND (reference sequence). The data were produced by immunoSEQ multiplex PCR, yet TCRdb's version contains in-frame clones alone and is incomplete. The table records 70,000 to 95,000 clones, approximately 94% of them present only once. The chain combines TRBV19 with TRBJ2-2; D is perhaps TRBD1 (8 bases). Source: CD4+ or CD8+ T cells sorted from blood, taken in a trial of the OX40 agonist ivuxolimab. This receptor was taken from an adult with an advanced solid tumor such as melanoma, head and neck, liver or kidney cancer. CDR3 protein: CASSPTGGGMVTGELFF. The CDR3 DNA reads TGTGCCAGTAGCCCCACAGGGGGGGGGATGGTAACCGGGGAGCTGTTTTTT.